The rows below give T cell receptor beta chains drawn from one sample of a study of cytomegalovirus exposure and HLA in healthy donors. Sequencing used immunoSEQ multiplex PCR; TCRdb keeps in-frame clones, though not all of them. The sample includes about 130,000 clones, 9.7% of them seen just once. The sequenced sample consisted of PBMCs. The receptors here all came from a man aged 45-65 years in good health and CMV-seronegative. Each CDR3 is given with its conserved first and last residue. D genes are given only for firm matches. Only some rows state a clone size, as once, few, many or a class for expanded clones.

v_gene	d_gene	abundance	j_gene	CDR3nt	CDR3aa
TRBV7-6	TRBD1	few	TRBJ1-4	TGTGCCAGCAGCTCCTTATCCGAGACAGGGCAGATATGGGAAAAACTGTTTTTT	CASSSLSETGQIWEKLFF
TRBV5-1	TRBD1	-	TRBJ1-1	TGCGCCAGCAGCTTGGCTCCCAGGGGGCACACTGAAGCTTTCTTT	CASSLAPRGHTEAFF
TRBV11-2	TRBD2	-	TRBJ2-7	TGTGCCAGCAGCGCACTAGCGGGATCAGCCTACGAGCAGTACTTC	CASSALAGSAYEQYF
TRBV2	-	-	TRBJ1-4	TGTGCCAGCAGGATCCGGAGGGCTAATAATGAAAAACTGTTTTTT	CASRIRRANNEKLFF
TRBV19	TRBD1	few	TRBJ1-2	TGTGCCAGTAGTATGCCGGGACAGCCTTATGGCTACACCTTC	CASSMPGQPYGYTF
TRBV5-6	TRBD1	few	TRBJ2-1	TGTGCCAGCAGCCCGAGAACAGGGGGCTTAGGCTCCTACAATGAGCAGTTCTTC	CASSPRTGGLGSYNEQFF
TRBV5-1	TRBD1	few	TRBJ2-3	TGCGCCAGCCTCCGCGACAGGGGCACAGATACGCAGTATTTT	CASLRDRGTDTQYF
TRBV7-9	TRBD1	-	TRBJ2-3	TGTGCCAGCAGCCCCTGGACAGGGACGACCCAAATCGCAGATACGCAGTATTTT	CASSPWTGTTQIADTQYF
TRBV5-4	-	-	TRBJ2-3	TGTGCCAGCAGCTTGTTAATAGTAGCAGATACGCAGTATTTT	CASSLLIVADTQYF
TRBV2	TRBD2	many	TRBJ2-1	TGTGCCAGCAGTGGGGGGACTAGCGGGATCCGGGAGCAGTTCTTC	CASSGGTSGIREQFF
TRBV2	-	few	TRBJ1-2	TGTGCCAGCAGAGGACAAACGTCCTATGGCTACACCTTC	CASRGQTSYGYTF
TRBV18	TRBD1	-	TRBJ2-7	TGTGCCAGCTCACGGGCCGGGACAGGCCTAATGGAGCAGTACTTC	CASSRAGTGLMEQYF
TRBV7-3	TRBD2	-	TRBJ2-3	TGTGCCAGCAGCCCAAGAGCGGGAGTTGGTACAGATACGCAGTATTTT	CASSPRAGVGTDTQYF